The 14 T cell receptor beta chains listed next were all sequenced from one sample in a study of blood T cell repertoires in COVID-19. Here immunoSEQ multiplex PCR was the method, and the copy in TCRdb shows in-frame clones only, minus some. The data hold more than 300,000 clones, with more than 85% observed a single time. The sample taken for sequencing was PBMCs or T cells enriched from blood (not recorded which). Receptors originate from a woman in her 30s who had been exposed to COVID-19.

This chain uses TRBV7-2 with TRBJ2-7; 10 positions agree with TRBD1. Germline V gene data show CDR1 as SGHTA and CDR2 as FQGNSA. J lost 2 bases, V lost 1 base, and 2 bases had no gene match. This CDR3 is 15 amino acids long. CDR3 DNA: TGTGCCAGCAGCTTAGTGGGGACAGGGGCCTACGAGCAGTACTTC. Protein: CASSLVGTGAYEQYF. Together with reference TRBV7-2 and TRBJ2-7, the CDR3 gives the full variable domain: GAGVSQSPSNKVTEKGKDVELRCDPISGHTALYWYRQSLGQGLEFLIYFQGNSAPDKSGLPSDRFSAERTGGSVSTLTIQRTQQEDSAVYLCASSLVGTGAYEQYFGPGTRLTVT.

This clone was detected many times. V and J are TRBV7-9 and TRBJ2-3; 8 nucleotides match TRBD1. The V segment lost 0 bases and the J segment 5 bases; nucleotides outside the gene matches: 10. CDR3 length: 17 amino acids. CDR1 and CDR2 from the germline V gene are SEHNR and FQNEAQ (reference sequence). The CDR3 sequence is CASSLARRTGSLDTQYF. DNA for the CDR3: TGTGCCAGCAGCTTAGCACGCCGGACAGGGAGCTTAGATACGCAGTATTTT.

CDR3 protein: CASSPPGQGSTEAFF. In DNA form, the CDR3 reads TGTGCCAGCAGTCCCCCCGGACAGGGTAGCACTGAAGCTTTCTTT. This chain joins TRBV11-2 and TRBJ1-1; TRBD1 matches 8 bases. The CDR3 runs 15 residues. V shed 6 bases, J shed 4 bases, and the junction held 10 bases outside the gene matches. The germline V gene has CDR1 SGHAT and CDR2 FQNNGV.

V and J are TRBV11-2 and TRBJ2-2; weak D call: TRBD2 (6 bases). From germline, CDR1 is SGHAT and CDR2 FQNNGV. The V end lost 5 bases, the J end lost 13 bases, and 23 bases lay between the germline ends. This CDR3 region has 15 residues. The CDR3 sequence: CASSTLRGSTFGLFF. CDR3 DNA: TGTGCCAGCAGCACCCTCCGGGGGTCCACCTTCGGGCTGTTTTTT.

The rearrangement uses TRBV13 and TRBJ2-1; 9 nucleotides line up with TRBD2. Trimming at V came to 5 bases and at J to 4 bases, leaving 9 bases not matched to a gene. The germline CDR1 and CDR2 sequences are PRHDT and FYEKMQ (reference sequence). CDR3 size: 16 residues. CDR3 protein: CASSPTLAGAYNEQFF. The CDR3, as DNA: TGTGCCAGCAGCCCTACCTTAGCGGGGGCTTACAATGAGCAGTTCTTC.

This clone turned up a few times. V gene TRBV4-1 combines with J gene TRBJ1-6, with no clear D. Per the germline V gene, CDR1 is MGHRA and CDR2 is YSYEKL. This CDR3 has 15 amino acids. The ends were cut back, 4 bases at V and 5 bases at J, with 12 bases in the middle. The chain's CDR3 is CASSPRVMDNSPLHF. Here the CDR3 DNA reads TGCGCCAGCAGCCCCCGGGTTATGGATAATTCACCCCTCCACTTT.

V gene TRBV6-2 or TRBV6-3 combines with J gene TRBJ1-1; 8 bases line up with TRBD1. J lost 6 bases, V lost 0 bases, and 9 bases had no gene match. The CDR3 length is 16 residues. Germline V gene sequence: CDR1 MNHEY, CDR2 SVGEGT. DNA of the CDR3: TGTGCCAGCAGTTACTCGATTAGGACAGGGTGGGCTGAAGCTTTCTTT. It codes for CASSYSIRTGWAEAFF.

The chain joins TRBV11-2 to TRBJ2-7, with 9 bases that match TRBD1. From germline, CDR1 is SGHAT and CDR2 FQNNGV. V gave up 5 bases and J gave up 2 bases; unmatched junction bases: 7. The CDR3 spans 15 residues. CDR3 loop: CASSPRDRVPYEQYF. In nucleotides, the CDR3 is TGTGCCAGCAGCCCCCGGGACAGGGTTCCCTACGAGCAGTACTTC.

The V call is TRBV5-1, the J call TRBJ2-3; 7 bases align to TRBD2. From germline, CDR1 is SGHRS and CDR2 YFSETQ. Losses at the gene ends were 6 bases for V and 4 bases for J; bases not matched to a gene: 14. The CDR3 loop spans 16 amino acids. This CDR3 reads CASIGLASGGPDTQYF. The CDR3 nucleotides are TGCGCCAGCATTGGGCTCGCGTCGGGGGGACCAGATACGCAGTATTTT. Drawing the rest from reference TRBV5-1 and TRBJ2-3, the complete variable domain is KAGVTQTPRYLIKTRGQQVTLSCSPISGHRSVSWYQQTPGQGLQFLFEYFSETQRNKGNFPGRFSGRQFSNSRSEMNVSTLELGDSALYLCASIGLASGGPDTQYFGPGTRLTVL.

The chain carries TRBV5-1 and TRBJ1-1, with D hard to call. V lost 4 bases, J lost 2 bases, and 12 bases lay in between. This CDR3 is 14 amino acids long. CDR1 SGHRS and CDR2 YFSETQ come from the germline V gene. The CDR3 DNA is TGCGCCAGCAGCCCGCTGACTCTTAACACTGAAGCTTTCTTT. It encodes CASSPLTLNTEAFF. The entire variable domain, with the rest obtained from reference TRBV5-1 and TRBJ1-1, is as follows: KAGVTQTPRYLIKTRGQQVTLSCSPISGHRSVSWYQQTPGQGLQFLFEYFSETQRNKGNFPGRFSGRQFSNSRSEMNVSTLELGDSALYLCASSPLTLNTEAFFGQGTRLTVV.

CDR3 residues: CASSLDRVLGYTF. The CDR3 DNA sequence: TGTGCCAGCAGTTTGGACAGGGTGCTCGGCTACACCTTC. The chain couples TRBV12-3 or TRBV12-4 to TRBJ1-2; 8 bases line up with TRBD1. Unmatched junction bases numbered 5, after V lost 3 bases and J lost 8 bases. CDR3 length: 13 residues.

The chain couples TRBV2 to TRBJ1-4; maybe TRBD1 (6 bases). Germline CDR1 is SNHLY and CDR2 is FYNNEI. The CDR3 is 15 residues long. Trimming took 5 bases from V and 3 from J, leaving 13 bases between them. CDR3 region: CASSPQGHANEKLFF. The DNA of the CDR3 is TGTGCCAGCAGTCCCCAGGGACACGCTAATGAAAAACTGTTTTTT.

The chain joins TRBV10-3 to TRBJ1-5; D uncertain. The germline V gene encodes CDR1 ENHRY and CDR2 SYGVKD. V lost 1 base, J lost 7 bases, and 14 bases lay in between. The CDR3 covers 15 residues. The chain's CDR3 is CAISEYVGSGQPQHF. The CDR3, as DNA: TGTGCCATCAGTGAGTATGTAGGGAGTGGGCAGCCCCAGCATTTT.

This sequence joins TRBV6-2 or TRBV6-3 and TRBJ2-7; TRBD2 matches at 8 bases. CDR3 length equals 15 residues. J was trimmed by 3 bases and V by 6 bases; bases with no gene match: 10. Germline lookup yields CDR1 MNHEY and CDR2 SVGEGT. The CDR3 loop reads CASSAGSGAVYEQYF. The CDR3 nucleotides read TGTGCCAGCAGCGCGGGTAGCGGGGCCGTCTACGAGCAGTACTTC.